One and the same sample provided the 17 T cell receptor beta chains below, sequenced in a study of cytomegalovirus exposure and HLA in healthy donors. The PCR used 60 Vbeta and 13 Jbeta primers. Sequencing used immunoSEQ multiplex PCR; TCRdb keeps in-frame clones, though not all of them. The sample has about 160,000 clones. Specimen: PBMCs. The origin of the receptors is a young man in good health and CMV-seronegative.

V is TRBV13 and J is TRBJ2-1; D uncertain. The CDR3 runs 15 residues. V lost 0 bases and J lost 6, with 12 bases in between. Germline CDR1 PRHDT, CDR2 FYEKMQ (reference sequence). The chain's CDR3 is CASSLGGLSINEQFF. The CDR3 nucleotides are TGTGCCAGCAGCTTAGGTGGTCTTAGTATCAATGAGCAGTTCTTC.

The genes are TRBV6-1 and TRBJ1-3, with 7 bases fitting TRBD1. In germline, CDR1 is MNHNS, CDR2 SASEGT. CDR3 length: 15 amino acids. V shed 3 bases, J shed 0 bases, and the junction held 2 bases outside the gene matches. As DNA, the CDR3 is TGTGCCAGCAGTGACGGACAGGACTCTGGAAACACCATATATTTT. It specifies CASSDGQDSGNTIYF.

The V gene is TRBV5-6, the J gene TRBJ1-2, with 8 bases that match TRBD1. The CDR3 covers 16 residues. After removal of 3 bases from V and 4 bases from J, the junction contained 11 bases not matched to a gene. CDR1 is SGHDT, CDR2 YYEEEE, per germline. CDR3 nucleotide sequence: TGTGCCAGCAGCTCAGGGGGCGCGGTAGCAGTCTATGGCTACACCTTC. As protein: CASSSGGAVAVYGYTF.

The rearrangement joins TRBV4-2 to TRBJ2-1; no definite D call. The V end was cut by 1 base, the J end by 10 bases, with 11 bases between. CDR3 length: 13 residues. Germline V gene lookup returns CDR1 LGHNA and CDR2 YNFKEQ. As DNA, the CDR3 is TGTGCCAGCAGCCAAGGATGGAGAGCGGAGCAGTTCTTC. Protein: CASSQGWRAEQFF.

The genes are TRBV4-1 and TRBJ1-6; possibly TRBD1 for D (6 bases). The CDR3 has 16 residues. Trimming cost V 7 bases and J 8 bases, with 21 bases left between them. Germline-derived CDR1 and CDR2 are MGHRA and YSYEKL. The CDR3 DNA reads TGCGCCAGCACACCTTCAGGGGAAATTGTTTATTCACCCCTCCACTTT. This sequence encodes CASTPSGEIVYSPLHF.

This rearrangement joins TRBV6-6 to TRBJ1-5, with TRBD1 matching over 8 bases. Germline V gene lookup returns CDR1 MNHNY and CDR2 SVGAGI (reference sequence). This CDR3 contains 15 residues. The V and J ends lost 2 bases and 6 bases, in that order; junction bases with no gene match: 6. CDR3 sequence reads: CASSYQGAEGQPQHF. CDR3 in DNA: TGTGCCAGCAGTTACCAGGGGGCTGAAGGTCAGCCCCAGCATTTT.

CDR3 sequence: CASSPGTGVETQYF. The CDR3 region has the DNA TGCGCCAGCAGTCCCGGGACAGGAGTAGAGACCCAGTACTTC. The chain couples TRBV5-1 to TRBJ2-5; 8 bases fit TRBD1. This CDR3 region has 14 residues. Germline V lookup: CDR1 SGHRS, CDR2 YFSETQ. Trimming took 5 bases from V and 4 from J; bases not matched to a gene: 7.

The CDR3 region has the DNA TGCGCCAGCAGCCCGGTCATTTTAGGGGGCGCAGGTGAAAAACTGTTTTTT. Encoded protein: CASSPVILGGAGEKLFF. The chain combines TRBV5-1 with TRBJ1-4, with 7 bases that match TRBD1. CDR3 length: 17 amino acids. CDR1 and CDR2 (germline): SGHRS, YFSETQ. The junction had 16 bases not matched to a gene; V was cut back by 4 bases and J by 7 bases.

CDR3 sequence: CSISTGFLGNQPQHF. In nucleotides, the CDR3 is TGCAGCATTTCGACAGGGTTTTTGGGCAATCAGCCCCAGCATTTT. The chain couples TRBV29-1 to TRBJ1-5; 7 bases fit TRBD1. V dropped 8 bases and J dropped 2; count of bases not matched to a gene: 12. CDR1 SQVTM and CDR2 ANQGSEA come from the germline V gene. The CDR3 totals 15 residues.

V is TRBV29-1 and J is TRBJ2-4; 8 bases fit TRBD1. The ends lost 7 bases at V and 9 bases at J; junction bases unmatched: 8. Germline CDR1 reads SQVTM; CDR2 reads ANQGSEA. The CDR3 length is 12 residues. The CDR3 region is CSALQGVGIQYF. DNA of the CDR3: TGCAGCGCCCTACAGGGGGTCGGCATTCAGTACTTC.

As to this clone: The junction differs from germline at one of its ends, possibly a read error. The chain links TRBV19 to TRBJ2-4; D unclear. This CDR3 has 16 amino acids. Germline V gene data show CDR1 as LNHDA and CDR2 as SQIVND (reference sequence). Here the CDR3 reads CASSIRQDTAKNIQYF. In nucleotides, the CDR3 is TGTGCCAGTAGTATTCGACAAGACACAGCCAAAAATATTCAGTACTTC.

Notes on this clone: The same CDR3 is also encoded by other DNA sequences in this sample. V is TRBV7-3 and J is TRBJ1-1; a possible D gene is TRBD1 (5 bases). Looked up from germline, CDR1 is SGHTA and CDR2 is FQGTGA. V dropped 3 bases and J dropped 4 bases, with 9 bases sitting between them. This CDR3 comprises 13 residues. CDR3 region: CASSLQGSTEAFF. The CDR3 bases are TGTGCCAGCAGCTTGCAGGGATCCACTGAAGCTTTCTTT.

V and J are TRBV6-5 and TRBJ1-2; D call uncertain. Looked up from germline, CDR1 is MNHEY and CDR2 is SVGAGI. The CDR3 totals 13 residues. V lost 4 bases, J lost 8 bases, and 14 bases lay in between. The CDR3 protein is CASSSSQEGGYTF. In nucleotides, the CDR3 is TGTGCCAGCAGTTCGAGCCAGGAAGGAGGCTACACCTTC.

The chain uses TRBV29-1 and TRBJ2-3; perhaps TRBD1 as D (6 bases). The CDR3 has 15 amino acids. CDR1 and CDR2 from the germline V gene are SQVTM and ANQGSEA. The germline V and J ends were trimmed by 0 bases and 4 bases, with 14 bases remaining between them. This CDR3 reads CSVEDQQGRADTQYF. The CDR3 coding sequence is TGCAGCGTTGAAGATCAACAGGGAAGGGCAGATACGCAGTATTTT.

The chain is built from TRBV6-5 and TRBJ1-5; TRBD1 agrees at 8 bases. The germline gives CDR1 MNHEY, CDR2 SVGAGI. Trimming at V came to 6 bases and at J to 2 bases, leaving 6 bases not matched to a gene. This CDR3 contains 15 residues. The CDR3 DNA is TGTGCCAGCAGACTGACGGGACAGGGCAATCAGCCCCAGCATTTT. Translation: CASRLTGQGNQPQHF.

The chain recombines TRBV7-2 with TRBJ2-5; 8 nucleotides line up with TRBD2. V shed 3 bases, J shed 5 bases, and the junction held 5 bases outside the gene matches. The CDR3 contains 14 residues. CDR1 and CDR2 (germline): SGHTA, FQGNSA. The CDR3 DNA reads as TGTGCCAGCAGCTTCGGGGGGGGCGGCGAGACCCAGTACTTC. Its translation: CASSFGGGGETQYF.

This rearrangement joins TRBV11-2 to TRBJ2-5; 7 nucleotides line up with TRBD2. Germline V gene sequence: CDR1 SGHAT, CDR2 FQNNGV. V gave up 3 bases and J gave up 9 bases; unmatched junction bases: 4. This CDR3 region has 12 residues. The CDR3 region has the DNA TGTGCCAGCAGCTTCCTCCGGGGGGCCCAGTACTTC. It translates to CASSFLRGAQYF. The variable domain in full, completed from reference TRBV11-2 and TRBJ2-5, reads EAGVAQSPRYKIIEKRQSVAFWCNPISGHATLYWYQQILGQGPKLLIQFQNNGVVDDSQLPKDRFSAERLKGVDSTLKIQPAKLEDSAVYLCASSFLRGAQYFGPGTRLLVL.